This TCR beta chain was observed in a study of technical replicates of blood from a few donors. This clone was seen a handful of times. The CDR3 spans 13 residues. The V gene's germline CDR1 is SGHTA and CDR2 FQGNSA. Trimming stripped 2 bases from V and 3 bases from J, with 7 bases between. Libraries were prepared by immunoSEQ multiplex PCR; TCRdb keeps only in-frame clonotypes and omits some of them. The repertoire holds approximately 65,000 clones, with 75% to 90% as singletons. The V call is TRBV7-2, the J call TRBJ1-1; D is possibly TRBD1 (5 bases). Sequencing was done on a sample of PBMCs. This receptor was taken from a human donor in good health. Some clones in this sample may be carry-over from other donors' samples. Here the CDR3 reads CASSLTGDTEAFF. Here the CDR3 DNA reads TGTGCCAGCAGCTTAACGGGGGACACTGAAGCTTTCTTT.